This T cell receptor (beta chain) came from a study of blood T cells in healthy people across ages. General study findings and limits: Estimated diversity that came from one million T cells was considered an underestimate. Roughly linearly, TCR beta diversity per million T cells fell as age increased.

The CDR3 is made up of 13 amino acids. CDR1 is MDHEN, CDR2 SYDVKM, per germline. The V gene lost 1 base and the J gene lost 8 bases, with 9 bases spanning the gap. For this clonotype: Its antigen is currently unknown.

A second PCR of roughly 6 to 12 cycles used a sample-barcoded 5' primer and a J-beta primer mix. MiXCR, applied by TCRdb to the 5' RACE reads, yields one record per CDR3 protein. Of roughly 1,500,000 distinct CDR3 sequences in the sample, almost 35% were seen once. The chain carries TRBV28 and TRBJ2-1; D possibly corresponds to TRBD2 (6 bases). This sequence originates from a woman aged 30 to 39 in good health. Sequencing used blood. The CDR3 DNA follows: TGTGCCAGCAGTTTATACGGGGGAGATGAGCAGTTCTTC. Its protein is CASSLYGGDEQFF.